The 12 T cell receptor beta chains below all came from one sample that was sequenced in a study of read filtering for tumor transcriptome and immune sequencing. This library used roughly 430 ng RNA and molecular barcoded adaptors spanning alpha/delta and beta/gamma chains. TCRdb itself ran the reads through MiXCR, one entry per CDR3 protein. The table shows about 63,000 distinct CDR3 sequences, with 11% to 15% occurring only once. Sequencing input: a population of CD138-negative cells sorted from bone marrow. These receptors all come from a donor at least 40 years old with multiple myeloma.

The rearrangement uses TRBV6-4 and TRBJ2-6; D call uncertain. Germline CDR1 reads MRHNA; CDR2 reads SNTAGT. The CDR3 is 14 residues long. V was trimmed by 5 bases and J by 0 bases, leaving 5 bases between them. The CDR3 loop reads CASSINSGANVLTF. The DNA of the CDR3 is TGTGCCAGCAGTATTAACTCTGGGGCCAACGTCCTGACTTTC.

This clonotype has a handful of counts. A much larger clone differs from this one at a single base, so this may be a read error. This chain links TRBV6-1 with TRBJ1-5; tentative D call: TRBD1 (5 bases). The CDR3 runs 15 residues. CDR1 and CDR2 (germline): MNHNS, SASEGT. In DNA, the CDR3 is TGTGCCAGCACCCAGGGTCCCTTGAGCAATCAGCCCCTGCATTTT. This sequence encodes CASTQGPLSNQPLHF.

This clonotype was seen repeatedly, ten times or more. The CDR3 is CSDRQGKYNEQFF. The CDR3 DNA sequence: TGCAGCGATAGACAGGGGAAATACAATGAGCAGTTCTTC. The chain employs TRBV29-1 and TRBJ2-1; 8 nucleotides align to TRBD1. CDR3 length: 13 amino acids. The germline CDR1 and CDR2 sequences are SQVTM and ANQGSEA. J was trimmed by 4 bases and V by 7 bases; bases with no gene match: 6.

This clonotype appeared many times. The J gene is TRBJ2-5, the V gene TRBV5-7; no clear D gene. TRBV5-7 counts as an open reading frame of uncertain function. The CDR3 contains 17 residues. V was pared by 0 bases and J by 5 bases, with 20 bases between. CDR3 bases: TGTGCCAGCAGCTTGGGCCCCGGAGAGTACAGTGAGGAGACCCAGTACTTC. Translating it yields CASSLGPGEYSEETQYF.

This clonotype was detected ten times or more. The chain combines TRBV6-2 or TRBV6-3 with TRBJ2-7; TRBD2 is a possible D gene (5 bases). The germline V gene has CDR1 MNHEY and CDR2 SVGEGT. Deletions cut 6 bases from V and 4 bases from J, with 19 bases between. CDR3 length: 15 residues. The DNA of the CDR3 is TGTGCCAGCAGCAAGAAACAAGTCCGGGGATACGAGCAGTACTTC. It specifies CASSKKQVRGYEQYF.

The genes are TRBV6-1 and TRBJ1-1; D is possibly TRBD1 (6 bases). The V end lost 3 bases, the J end lost 11 bases, and 10 bases lay between the germline ends. Germline V CDR1 and CDR2: MNHNS, SASEGT. The CDR3 has 11 amino acids. The CDR3 spells CASSDAQGAFF. The CDR3 DNA is TGTGCCAGCAGTGATGCCCAGGGGGCTTTCTTT.

With regard to this clonotype: This could be a read error, since a much larger clone is one nucleotide away. V usage is TRBV12-3 or TRBV12-4 and J usage is TRBJ1-6, with D perhaps TRBD1 (5 bases). Between the trimmed V and J ends, which lost 2 bases and 9 bases, there was a span of 14 bases. CDR3 length: 15 amino acids. CDR3 sequence reads: CASSLRIRDGSPLHF. For the CDR3, the DNA is TGTGCCAGCAGTTTAAGGATAAGGGACGGTTCACCCCTCCACTTT.

CDR3 nucleotide sequence: TGTGCCAGCTCGCGCGATTCCGGGACACCGTATGATTCACCCCTCCACTTT. Protein sequence: CASSRDSGTPYDSPLHF. The V gene is TRBV18, the J gene TRBJ1-6; D perhaps matches TRBD1 (6 bases). In germline, CDR1 is KGHSH, CDR2 LQKENI. V gave up 6 bases and J gave up 8 bases, with 23 bases separating them. The length of the CDR3 is 17 residues.

A note on this clonotype: It may be a read error: a sequence one base away is much more abundant. The CDR3 loop reads CASRGTGANIQHF. Written as DNA, the CDR3 is TGTGCCAGCAGAGGGACAGGGGCAAACATTCAGCACTTC. This chain joins TRBV11-3 and TRBJ2-4, with TRBD1 matching 10 bases. The length of the CDR3 is 13 residues. Germline lookup yields CDR1 SGHNT and CDR2 YENEEA.

This clonotype was recorded at least ten times. V usage is TRBV12-3 or TRBV12-4 and J usage is TRBJ2-3, with 9 bases lining up with TRBD2. CDR3 length: 15 amino acids. The V gene end was trimmed by 5 bases and the J gene end by 0 bases; junction bases not matched to a gene: 3. The CDR3 nucleotides read TGTGCCAGCAGTGCAGGACTAGCGAGCACAGATACGCAGTATTTT. Amino acid sequence: CASSAGLASTDTQYF.

This clonotype was found a few times. The junction departs from germline at one end; a sequencing error may be responsible. The rearrangement links TRBV12-3 or TRBV12-4 to TRBJ2-7; 14 bases are shared with TRBD2. CDR3 size: 16 residues. CDR3 coding DNA: TGTGCCAGCAGTCTACGGACTAGCGGGAGGAACCACCGGACGAACTTC. Its protein product is CASSLRTSGRNHRTNF.

Only a few counts were recorded for this clonotype. CDR3: CASSFQGSRERYEQYF. In nucleotides, the CDR3 is TGTGCCAGCAGCTTCCAGGGGTCGCGGGAGAGATACGAGCAGTACTTC. The chain recombines TRBV13 with TRBJ2-7; TRBD2 is a possible D gene (7 bases). The CDR3 is 16 residues long. Trimming cost V 3 bases and J 4 bases, with 19 bases left between them. The germline CDR1 and CDR2 sequences are PRHDT and FYEKMQ (reference sequence).